A single sample gave rise to the 28 T cell receptor beta chains below, sequenced in a study of CD8 T cells in Susac syndrome. With random hexamers, reverse transcription was performed on about 0.5 to 1 ug of RNA. TCRdb used MiXCR to reprocess the immunoSEQ multiplex PCR reads, holding one entry per CDR3 protein. The sample carries 130,000 or so distinct CDR3 sequences, roughly 94% recorded once. Source material: CD8+ T cells from PBMCs. These receptors originate from a human donor with Susac syndrome.

Here the CDR3 DNA reads TGTGCCAGCAGCTCCTCCAGGGGTGGCACCGGGGAGCTGTTTTTT. Protein: CASSSSRGGTGELFF. The chain carries TRBV7-9 and TRBJ2-2; D possibly corresponds to TRBD1 (6 bases). Germline CDR1 is SEHNR and CDR2 is FQNEAQ (reference sequence). The CDR3 is 15 amino acids. Trimming pared 4 bases from V and 4 bases from J, leaving 13 bases between.

The rearrangement uses TRBV7-9 and TRBJ2-7, with no clear D. Looked up from germline, CDR1 is SEHNR and CDR2 is FQNEAQ (reference sequence). This CDR3 spans 13 amino acids. The V gene lost 5 bases and the J gene lost 5 bases, with 13 bases spanning the gap. The CDR3 spells CASSQSVEDEQYF. In nucleotides, the CDR3 is TGTGCCAGCAGCCAATCGGTAGAGGACGAGCAGTACTTC. The full variable domain, completed using reference TRBV7-9 and TRBJ2-7, is DTGVSQNPRHKITKRGQNVTFRCDPISEHNRLYWYRQTLGQGPEFLTYFQNEAQLEKSRLLSDRFSAERPKGSFSTLEIQRTEQGDSAMYLCASSQSVEDEQYFGPGTRLTVT.

The rearrangement uses TRBV20-1 and TRBJ2-5, with 7 bases that match TRBD1. V shed 6 bases, J shed 2 bases, and the junction held 6 bases outside the gene matches. The CDR3 has 13 residues. Germline values: CDR1 DFQATT, CDR2 SNEGSKA (reference sequence). The CDR3 protein is CSARQGLQETQYF. In DNA form, the CDR3 reads TGCAGTGCCCGACAGGGATTACAAGAGACCCAGTACTTC.

This rearrangement joins TRBV20-1 to TRBJ2-7; 11 bases line up with TRBD1. The CDR3 runs 14 residues. The germline CDR1 and CDR2 sequences are DFQATT and SNEGSKA (reference sequence). V lost 0 bases, J lost 5 bases, and 3 bases stayed unmatched. The chain's CDR3 is CSARDGTGGNEQYF. The CDR3 DNA reads TGCAGTGCTAGAGATGGGACAGGGGGTAACGAGCAGTACTTC.

V is TRBV12-3 or TRBV12-4 and J is TRBJ2-7; D remains unclear. Deletions cut 6 bases from V and 4 bases from J, with 10 bases between. The CDR3 consists of 12 residues. CDR3 in amino acids: CASRVAAYEQYF. Written as DNA, the CDR3 is TGTGCCAGCAGGGTAGCTGCTTACGAGCAGTACTTC.

The gene calls are TRBV4-1 and TRBJ2-1; 8 nucleotides agree with TRBD1. Germline values: CDR1 MGHRA, CDR2 YSYEKL. This CDR3 is built from 15 residues. Germline trimming cut 4 bases from V and 5 bases from J; bases unmatched to any gene: 7. The CDR3 spells CASSPSGTGHNEQFF. In DNA form, the CDR3 reads TGCGCCAGCAGCCCCTCCGGGACAGGCCACAATGAGCAGTTCTTC.

This clonotype was counted once. The rearrangement joins TRBV30 to TRBJ1-5; tentative D call: TRBD1 (5 bases). The V end lost 2 bases, the J end lost 7 bases, and 21 bases lay between the germline ends. The CDR3 sequence is 16 residues long. In germline, CDR1 is GTSNPN, CDR2 SVGIG (reference sequence). The CDR3 region has the DNA TGTGCCTGGAGTCCAACTCTCGGTATGGGGCGCCAGCCCCAGCATTTT. This gives the protein CAWSPTLGMGRQPQHF.

This chain links TRBV20-1 with TRBJ1-1, with TRBD1 matching 11 bases. Germline loops: CDR1 DFQATT, CDR2 SNEGSKA (reference sequence). This CDR3 has 13 amino acids. V shed 5 bases, J shed 4 bases, and the junction held 3 bases outside the gene matches. CDR3 loop: CSALGQGVTEAFF. CDR3 nucleotide sequence: TGCAGTGCTCTGGGACAGGGGGTCACTGAAGCTTTCTTT.

V is TRBV7-8 and J is TRBJ1-6, with D possibly being TRBD1 (5 bases). Trimming removed 5 bases at V and 4 bases at J, with 18 bases between. This CDR3 has 17 amino acids. CDR1 is SGHVS and CDR2 is FQNEAQ in the germline V gene. This CDR3 is CASSPPGESTYNSPLHF. The CDR3 bases are TGTGCCAGCAGCCCCCCGGGGGAGTCAACTTATAATTCACCCCTCCACTTT.

This clonotype appeared a single time. The chain is built from TRBV29-1 and TRBJ1-2, with 7 positions matching TRBD1. Germline V CDR1 and CDR2: SQVTM, ANQGSEA. The CDR3 contains 11 residues. V shed 3 bases, J shed 8 bases, and the junction held 3 bases outside the gene matches. The CDR3 DNA sequence: TGCAGCGTTGAGCAGGGGGGGGGCTACACCTTC. It yields the protein CSVEQGGGYTF.

This clonotype was recorded only once. The V call is TRBV27, the J call TRBJ2-4, with 10 bases fitting TRBD1. Germline values: CDR1 MNHEY, CDR2 SMNVEV (reference sequence). This CDR3 contains 13 residues. V was pared by 6 bases and J by 12 bases, with 8 bases of the junction left unmatched. The CDR3 protein is CASSPGQGRGQYF. The CDR3 DNA sequence: TGTGCCAGCAGCCCGGGACAGGGGAGAGGTCAGTACTTC.

Here the CDR3 reads CASSTEVGDLNIQYF. The CDR3, as DNA: TGTGCCAGCAGCACCGAAGTAGGGGATCTAAACATTCAGTACTTC. The V and J genes are TRBV21-1 and TRBJ2-4; the D call of TRBD1 is as the table states it, not checked on the DNA. TRBV21-1 corresponds to a pseudogene. The CDR3 runs 15 residues.

This sequence joins TRBV29-1 and TRBJ2-3; 12 positions agree with TRBD2. CDR1 and CDR2 from the germline V gene are SQVTM and ANQGSEA. The CDR3 has 14 amino acids. V gave up 6 bases and J gave up 4 bases; unmatched junction bases: 5. As DNA, the CDR3 is TGCAGCGTAGGACTAGCGGGGACCCCAGATACGCAGTATTTT. It encodes CSVGLAGTPDTQYF.

V gene TRBV5-6 combines with J gene TRBJ2-4; 9 bases fit TRBD1. V was pared by 3 bases and J by 8 bases, with 6 bases of the junction left unmatched. CDR1 and CDR2 (germline): SGHDT, YYEEEE. CDR3 length: 14 amino acids. The CDR3 region has the DNA TGTGCCAGCAGCTGGGGGACAGGGTGGGACATTCAGTACTTC. Encoded protein: CASSWGTGWDIQYF.

The chain recombines TRBV29-1 with TRBJ1-2; D is uncertain. Germline loops: CDR1 SQVTM, CDR2 ANQGSEA. CDR3 length equals 13 residues. V lost 4 bases and J 0 bases, leaving 9 bases between the germline ends. The DNA for the CDR3 is TGCAGCGTTGTGGACCGCTCTAACTATGGCTACACCTTC. Translation: CSVVDRSNYGYTF.

The chain is built from TRBV20-1 and TRBJ2-2; D may match TRBD1 or TRBD2 (5 bases each). V gave up 6 bases and J gave up 8 bases, with 13 bases separating them. Germline V gene sequence: CDR1 DFQATT, CDR2 SNEGSKA (reference sequence). The CDR3 is 12 amino acids. As DNA, the CDR3 is TGCAGTGCCCCGGGACCCGGAGGGGAGCTGTTTTTT. The encoded protein is CSAPGPGGELFF.

The chain uses TRBV20-1 and TRBJ2-5; 8 bases are a match to TRBD1. The germline V gene has CDR1 DFQATT and CDR2 SNEGSKA (reference sequence). CDR3 length: 14 amino acids. After removal of 1 base from V and 3 bases from J, the junction contained 4 bases not matched to a gene. CDR3 in amino acids: CSARVNRGKETQYF. For the CDR3, the DNA is TGCAGTGCTAGAGTCAACAGGGGGAAAGAGACCCAGTACTTC.

The chain uses TRBV20-1 and TRBJ1-2, with D perhaps TRBD1 (5 bases). CDR3 length: 12 amino acids. V was clipped by 6 bases and J by 10 bases, with 18 bases between them. The germline V gene encodes CDR1 DFQATT and CDR2 SNEGSKA (reference sequence). DNA for the CDR3: TGCAGTGCCGGGGGACCACTTGCTGACTACACCTTC. Translation: CSAGGPLADYTF.

J is TRBJ1-5 and V is TRBV6-6; D is ambiguous. Germline V gives CDR1 MNHNY, CDR2 SVGAGI (reference sequence). The CDR3 length is 15 residues. Trimming stripped 2 bases from V and 8 bases from J, with 16 bases between. CDR3 in amino acids: CASSYMPGGVEPQHF. CDR3 sequence (DNA): TGTGCCAGCAGTTACATGCCAGGAGGTGTGGAGCCCCAGCATTTT.

V gene TRBV12-5 combines with J gene TRBJ2-5; D is uncertain. The V gene lost 5 bases and the J gene lost 0 bases, with 10 bases spanning the gap. This CDR3 region has 14 residues. Per germline, CDR1 LGHNT and CDR2 FRNRAP. The CDR3 loop reads CASGPLLYQETQYF. Here the CDR3 DNA reads TGTGCTAGTGGTCCACTATTGTACCAAGAGACCCAGTACTTC. The variable domain in full, with the rest retrieved from reference TRBV12-5 and TRBJ2-5, is DARVTQTPRHKVTEMGQEVTMRCQPILGHNTVFWYRQTMMQGLELLAYFRNRAPLDDSGMPKDRFSAEMPDATLATLKIQPSEPRDSAVYFCASGPLLYQETQYFGPGTRLLVL.

The rearrangement uses TRBV5-5 and TRBJ2-7, with 8 bases that match TRBD1. CDR1 and CDR2 (germline): SGHKS, YYEKEE (reference sequence). Losses at the gene ends were 3 bases for V and 2 bases for J; bases not matched to a gene: 4. This CDR3 is built from 14 residues. The CDR3 region is CASSSDRGPYEQYF. The CDR3 DNA reads TGTGCCAGCAGCTCTGACAGGGGTCCCTACGAGCAGTACTTC.

This chain joins TRBV6-5 and TRBJ2-2, with D unclear. CDR1 MNHEY and CDR2 SVGAGI come from the germline V gene. Trimming cost V 2 bases and J 7 bases, with 8 bases left between them. CDR3 length: 13 residues. The CDR3: CASSYPGYGELFF. The CDR3 DNA reads as TGTGCCAGCAGTTACCCCGGTTACGGGGAGCTGTTTTTT.

This clonotype was observed once. This chain joins TRBV5-6 and TRBJ2-7, with 10 bases identical to TRBD1. The CDR3 has 15 amino acids. CDR1 is SGHDT, CDR2 YYEEEE, per germline. The V gene end was trimmed by 4 bases and the J gene end by 3 bases; junction bases not matched to a gene: 7. The CDR3 protein is CASSQTGQGDYEQYF. The CDR3 DNA reads as TGTGCCAGCAGCCAGACTGGACAGGGGGACTACGAGCAGTACTTC.

A few counts support this clonotype. This rearrangement joins TRBV12-3 or TRBV12-4 to TRBJ2-1; D not resolved. The V gene lost 3 bases and the J gene lost 0 bases, with 3 bases spanning the gap. This CDR3 comprises 13 residues. CDR3 sequence (DNA): TGTGCCAGCAGTTTGGGCTCCTACAATGAGCAGTTCTTC. This encodes CASSLGSYNEQFF.

The chain has TRBV19 and TRBJ2-7; 9 nucleotides match TRBD1. The V and J ends lost 5 bases and 5 bases, in that order; junction bases with no gene match: 10. The CDR3 spans 15 residues. Germline values: CDR1 LNHDA, CDR2 SQIVND (reference sequence). The CDR3 DNA reads TGTGCCAGTAGTGAAGCCGGGACAGGGCGTCACGAGCAGTACTTC. Translating gives CASSEAGTGRHEQYF.

The chain has TRBV15 and TRBJ2-7; 7 bases agree with TRBD2. The CDR3 loop spans 15 amino acids. Germline V CDR1 and CDR2: LNHNV, YYDKDF (reference sequence). Trimming at V came to 4 bases and at J to 4 bases, leaving 10 bases not matched to a gene. The CDR3 protein is CATSKRGDGDYEQYF. The CDR3 bases are TGTGCCACCAGCAAACGGGGGGACGGGGATTACGAGCAGTACTTC.

The chain couples TRBV27 to TRBJ2-7; D possibly corresponds to TRBD1 (6 bases). In germline, CDR1 is MNHEY, CDR2 SMNVEV (reference sequence). This CDR3 spans 16 amino acids. The V gene lost 4 bases and the J gene lost 1 base, with 17 bases spanning the gap. CDR3 loop: CASSWSRGYESYEQYF. The CDR3 bases are TGTGCCAGCAGTTGGAGCAGGGGATATGAGTCCTACGAGCAGTACTTC.

This clonotype appeared a single time. The chain employs TRBV2 and TRBJ2-5; D gene unclear. This CDR3 spans 14 amino acids. V was clipped by 3 bases and J by 2 bases, with 10 bases between them. Germline V lookup: CDR1 SNHLY, CDR2 FYNNEI. CDR3 sequence reads: CASSDPYTQETQYF. The CDR3, as DNA: TGTGCCAGCAGTGACCCCTATACGCAAGAGACCCAGTACTTC.